This T cell receptor (beta chain) was retrieved from a study of blood T cells in healthy people across ages. CDR1 and CDR2 from the germline V gene are SGHTA and FQGNSA. With 1 base clipped from V and 2 bases from J, the junction kept 5 bases outside the gene matches. This CDR3 has 16 residues. Combining a sample-barcoded 5' primer with a J-beta primer mix, a second PCR ran for 7 to 11 cycles. Via MiXCR, TCRdb re-called the 5' RACE reads, giving one row per CDR3 protein. The repertoire holds approximately 900,000 distinct CDR3 sequences, 25% to 35% seen once, with more than 8.5% in the top ten. This clonotype was seen more than once but under ten times. These data were also filed under a second study, of T cells of mothers and their children.

The TCR was taken from a woman aged 40 to 50 in good health. Sample: blood. The V call is TRBV7-2, the J call TRBJ1-5; the match to TRBD1 covers 7 bases. This CDR3 reads CASSLGLGTGNQPQHF. The CDR3 bases are TGTGCCAGCAGCTTAGGGTTGGGGACAGGCAATCAGCCCCAGCATTTT. Supplemented by reference TRBV7-2 and TRBJ1-5, the full variable domain reads GAGVSQSPSNKVTEKGKDVELRCDPISGHTALYWYRQSLGQGLEFLIYFQGNSAPDKSGLPSDRFSAERTGGSVSTLTIQRTQQEDSAVYLCASSLGLGTGNQPQHFGDGTRLSIL.